This paragraph covers one TCR beta chain sequence. These data belong to a study of blood T cell repertoires in COVID-19. Germline-derived CDR1 and CDR2 are SGHTA and FQGNSA. The CDR3 totals 14 residues. The V and J ends lost 2 bases and 6 bases respectively, with 11 bases between them. TCRdb's copy holds only in-frame clones and misses some; the assay was immunoSEQ multiplex PCR. The profile shows about 64,000 clones, approximately 85% of them singletons. V gene TRBV7-2 combines with J gene TRBJ1-5; no definite D call. This receptor was taken from a woman between 55 and 75 years old with COVID-19, enrolled during active disease. The source material was peripheral blood. The CDR3 reads CASSLTQSSQPQHF. DNA for the CDR3: TGTGCCAGCAGCTTAACACAGTCCAGTCAGCCCCAGCATTTT.